This T cell receptor beta chain was sequenced for a study of T cells in Graves' hyperthyroidism and ophthalmopathy. Study-level background: Blood from the periphery was taken at initial diagnosis, before any treatment. Overall study results and limits: In validation, the model predicted ophthalmopathy. These predictions came a median about 6.2 months before onset.

RNA transcripts were the template for amplifying TCR beta CDR3 regions. TCR CDR3 underwent first-round RT-PCR with the HTBI primer set. One entry per CDR3 protein results from TCRdb running MiXCR on the multiplex PCR reads. Of about 380,000 distinct CDR3 sequences listed, approximately 15% are singletons. This CDR3 contains 16 residues. Trimming cost V 2 bases and J 0 bases, with 10 bases left between them. Germline CDR1 KGHSH, CDR2 LQKENI. At least ten counts were recorded for this clonotype. What it binds is unknown. The gene calls are TRBV18 and TRBJ2-2; D may correspond to TRBD1 or TRBD2 (5 bases each). The clonotype comes from a woman aged 60-70 years with Graves' hyperthyroidism. Sequencing was carried out using blood. The CDR3 reads CASSPRWGTNTGELFF. DNA of the CDR3: TGTGCCAGCTCACCAAGGTGGGGGACGAACACCGGGGAGCTGTTTTTT.